A single sample is the source of the 3 T cell receptor beta chains below, sequenced in a study of T cells expressing NK-cell markers. No DNA is given; TCRdb re-called the 5' RACE reads and lists each CDR3 protein once. In total, the table holds roughly 390,000 distinct CDR3 sequences. The sample comprised blood T cells: a sorted CD56 or NKG2C T cell subset, CD4+ or CD8+ T cells, or bulk PBMC T cells (not recorded which). The receptors stem from a woman aged 45-65 years in good health.

The chain uses TRBV29-1 and TRBJ2-5; lacking DNA, the TRBD1 call made by TCRdb goes unchecked. This CDR3 is built from 14 residues. CDR1 is SQVTM, CDR2 ANQGSEA, per germline. CDR3 region: CSVVTGGRRETQYF.

V gene TRBV14 combines with J gene TRBJ2-5; TCRdb lists TRBD2, though no DNA is available to test this call. The CDR3 sequence is 15 residues long. Germline V gives CDR1 SGHDN, CDR2 FVKESK. CDR3 region: CASSPGDGPWETQYF.

The CDR3 is CASFRRDRYYGYTF. V usage is TRBV5-6 and J usage is TRBJ1-2; the D gene TCRdb calls, TRBD1, cannot be checked with no DNA. The germline gives CDR1 SGHDT, CDR2 YYEEEE. The CDR3 has 14 amino acids.